These 17 T cell receptor beta chains were sequenced from one sample in a study of T-cell reconstitution after alpha-beta-depleted transplantation in children. Library preparation (for TCRbeta) was performed with unique molecular identifiers. TCRdb redid the calling of the PCR reads with MiXCR, one entry per CDR3 protein. The sample carries about 980,000 distinct CDR3 sequences, roughly 31% recorded once. Source: PBMCs, mostly from graft donor cells, taken 360 days after TCRalphabeta/CD19-depleted stem cell transplant. These receptors were taken from a boy in the first two years of life who had a stem cell transplant for SCID, so the T cells may come from the graft donor.

V and J are TRBV10-3 and TRBJ2-5; D possibly corresponds to TRBD2 (5 bases). CDR3 length: 14 amino acids. Trimming took off 2 bases at V and 5 bases at J, with 12 bases between the two ends. Germline CDR1 reads ENHRY; CDR2 reads SYGVKD. The CDR3 here is CAISEAGIGETQYF. DNA of the CDR3: TGTGCCATCAGTGAGGCCGGGATTGGGGAGACCCAGTACTTC.

The V gene is TRBV5-1, the J gene TRBJ2-3; 7 bases line up with TRBD1. This CDR3 has 16 residues. Trimming took 4 bases from V and 0 from J; bases not matched to a gene: 8. The germline V gene has CDR1 SGHRS and CDR2 YFSETQ. For the CDR3, the DNA is TGCGCCAGCAGCCCTATAACAGGGGCTAGCACAGATACGCAGTATTTT. It codes for CASSPITGASTDTQYF.

This chain links TRBV30 with TRBJ2-3; TRBD2 is a possible D gene (6 bases). The V and J ends lost 3 bases and 3 bases respectively, with 7 bases between them. Germline V lookup: CDR1 GTSNPN, CDR2 SVGIG (reference sequence). CDR3 length: 12 residues. The CDR3 reads CAWSRGTDTQYF. The CDR3 nucleotides read TGTGCCTGGAGCCGGGGGACAGATACGCAGTATTTT. Full variable domain (outside the CDR3, taken from reference TRBV30 and TRBJ2-3): SQTIHQWPATLVQPVGSPLSLECTVEGTSNPNLYWYRQAAGRGLQLLFYSVGIGQISSEVPQNLSASRPQDRQFILSSKKLLLSDSGFYLCAWSRGTDTQYFGPGTRLTVL.

The chain uses TRBV6-1 and TRBJ2-3; the D gene is possibly TRBD2 (6 bases). The length of the CDR3 is 15 residues. Deletions cut 7 bases from V and 4 bases from J, with 18 bases between. CDR1 and CDR2 from the germline V gene are MNHNS and SASEGT. CDR3 coding DNA: TGTGCCAGCAATCGTGGGGGGTGGAACCCAGATACGCAGTATTTT. Translated: CASNRGGWNPDTQYF.

The V call is TRBV11-1, the J call TRBJ1-2; D not certain. V lost 0 bases to trimming and J lost 0 bases, with 11 bases between them. Germline V gene sequence: CDR1 SGHAT, CDR2 FQDESV (reference sequence). The CDR3 is made up of 16 amino acids. CDR3 amino acids: CASSLAGRAANYGYTF. DNA for the CDR3: TGTGCCAGCAGCTTAGCGGGGAGGGCCGCTAACTATGGCTACACCTTC.

This clonotype turned up a few times. V usage is TRBV20-1 and J usage is TRBJ2-1; 11 bases agree with TRBD2. The CDR3 is made up of 15 amino acids. The trim removed 3 bases at V and 6 bases at J, leaving 7 bases unmatched. Germline V gene sequence: CDR1 DFQATT, CDR2 SNEGSKA (reference sequence). CDR3 in amino acids: CSASRPGLAANEQFF. CDR3 sequence (DNA): TGCAGTGCTAGTAGACCGGGACTAGCGGCCAATGAGCAGTTCTTC.

This clonotype was seen only a few times. The chain carries TRBV5-5 and TRBJ2-5; 8 nucleotides line up with TRBD1. The CDR3 consists of 15 residues. V was clipped by 0 bases and J by 2 bases; unmatched bases: 3. Germline assignment: CDR1 SGHKS and CDR2 YYEKEE (reference sequence). The CDR3 nucleotides read TGTGCCAGCAGCTTGGGGGACAGGTTACAAGAGACCCAGTACTTC. Translated: CASSLGDRLQETQYF.

The table lists this clonotype with a few counts. V is TRBV20-1 and J is TRBJ2-5; TRBD1 agrees at 8 bases. The CDR3 loop spans 12 amino acids. Germline trimming cut 6 bases from V and 5 bases from J; bases unmatched to any gene: 5. Germline V gives CDR1 DFQATT, CDR2 SNEGSKA (reference sequence). The CDR3 spells CSARTGWETQYF. As DNA, the CDR3 is TGCAGTGCCCGGACAGGGTGGGAGACCCAGTACTTC.

This clonotype was found many times. CDR3 bases: TGCGCCAGCAGCCAAGATCAGGGCCCCTACGAGCAGTACTTC. Its protein is CASSQDQGPYEQYF. This sequence joins TRBV4-3 and TRBJ2-7; TRBD1 might be the D (5 bases). CDR1 is LGHNA, CDR2 YSLEER, per germline. V was cut by 0 bases and J by 2 bases, with 8 bases left in between. The length of the CDR3 is 14 residues.

This clonotype was seen a handful of times. The chain uses TRBV10-3 and TRBJ2-3, with D perhaps matching TRBD1 (6 bases). With 3 bases removed from V and 6 bases from J, the gap between germline ends came to 16 bases. This CDR3 is 15 amino acids long. CDR1 ENHRY and CDR2 SYGVKD come from the germline V gene. CDR3: CAISEGGGGRDTQYF. The DNA of the CDR3 is TGTGCCATCAGTGAAGGGGGTGGTGGAAGGGATACGCAGTATTTT.

This clonotype was counted a few times. CDR3 coding DNA: TGCGCCAGCAGCCCCGGGGGGCCTACGAATGAGCAGTTCTTC. Residues: CASSPGGPTNEQFF. V is TRBV5-1 and J is TRBJ2-1, with a possible D match to TRBD2 (7 bases). Looked up from germline, CDR1 is SGHRS and CDR2 is YFSETQ. The CDR3 has 14 residues. Trimming pared 4 bases from V and 7 bases from J, leaving 15 bases between.

The V call is TRBV4-1, the J call TRBJ2-3, with D unresolved. V was cut by 3 bases and J by 3 bases, with 10 bases left in between. The CDR3 length is 14 residues. In germline, CDR1 is MGHRA, CDR2 YSYEKL. CDR3: CASSHQPTTDTQYF. The CDR3 coding sequence is TGCGCCAGCAGCCATCAGCCGACAACAGATACGCAGTATTTT.

The CDR3 coding sequence is TGTGCCAGCAGCTTAGGGACAGGGGGGGTTGGTGAGCAGTTCTTC. Protein: CASSLGTGGVGEQFF. The chain recombines TRBV7-3 with TRBJ2-1, with 11 positions matching TRBD1. This CDR3 region has 15 residues. With 2 bases clipped from V and 9 bases from J, the junction kept 6 bases outside the gene matches. Germline assignment: CDR1 SGHTA and CDR2 FQGTGA.

The V call is TRBV12-3 or TRBV12-4, the J call TRBJ1-5, with 10 bases lining up with TRBD1. The V gene end was trimmed by 5 bases and the J gene end by 3 bases; junction bases not matched to a gene: 4. The CDR3 has 15 residues. DNA of the CDR3: TGTGCCAGCAGTATCGGGACAGGGGACAATCAGCCCCAGCATTTT. Translated, it gives CASSIGTGDNQPQHF.

This clonotype showed up just a few times. The rearrangement links TRBV12-3 or TRBV12-4 to TRBJ2-4; 7 bases fit TRBD2. The V segment lost 7 bases and the J segment 0 bases; nucleotides outside the gene matches: 9. The CDR3 totals 16 residues. CDR3 in amino acids: CASTREAGLAKNIQYF. In DNA form, the CDR3 reads TGTGCCAGCACCCGGGAGGCAGGGCTAGCCAAAAACATTCAGTACTTC.

This clonotype was seen only a few times. The CDR3 loop reads CASSNTWDRGPYEQYF. The CDR3 DNA sequence: TGTGCCAGCAGCAATACCTGGGACAGGGGTCCCTACGAGCAGTACTTC. The rearrangement links TRBV7-2 to TRBJ2-7, with 10 bases lining up with TRBD1. CDR1 and CDR2 (germline): SGHTA, FQGNSA. V trimming: 5 bases; J trimming: 2 bases; junction bases outside the gene matches: 9. The CDR3 consists of 16 residues.

V is TRBV7-2 and J is TRBJ2-7; 9 bases are shared with TRBD1. The CDR3 has 15 amino acids. The V segment lost 1 base and the J segment 6 bases; nucleotides outside the gene matches: 7. Germline V lookup: CDR1 SGHTA, CDR2 FQGNSA. CDR3 amino acids: CASSLDGTGYSEQYF. The CDR3 nucleotides are TGTGCCAGCAGCTTAGACGGGACAGGGTACAGCGAGCAGTACTTC.